Listed here are 27 T cell receptor beta chains from one sample, sequenced in a study of T cell responses to AZD1222 COVID-19 vaccine. Profiling relied on immunoSEQ multiplex PCR, and the TCRdb table lists in-frame clones only, not all of them. The sample carries 120,000 or so clones, 80% to 90% recorded once. Material: peripheral blood, obtained 28 days after the second AZD1222 dose. These receptor sequences come from an adult who received the AZD1222 COVID-19 vaccine.

The rearrangement joins TRBV2 to TRBJ1-1; 7 positions match TRBD1. The CDR3 is made up of 15 amino acids. V lost 6 bases and J lost 5; bases outside the gene matches: 12. CDR1 and CDR2 from the germline V gene are SNHLY and FYNNEI. The CDR3 DNA follows: TGTGCCAGCAGGGCCGAACAGGGGCAGATGACTGAAGCTTTCTTT. Protein product: CASRAEQGQMTEAFF. Full variable domain (missing parts from reference TRBV2 and TRBJ1-1): EPEVTQTPSHQVTQMGQEVILRCVPISNHLYFYWYRQILGQKVEFLVSFYNNEISEKSEIFDDQFSVERPDGSNFTLKIRSTKLEDSAMYFCASRAEQGQMTEAFFGQGTRLTVV.

The gene calls are TRBV2 and TRBJ1-5, with a weak D call TRBD1 (5 bases). CDR1 is SNHLY and CDR2 is FYNNEI in the germline V gene. V shed 3 bases and J shed 3 bases, with 18 bases lying between them. The CDR3 covers 17 residues. The DNA of the CDR3 is TGTGCCAGCAGTGACAATAGGGGCCTGCCTAACAATCAGCCCCAGCATTTT. It specifies CASSDNRGLPNNQPQHF.

V usage is TRBV7-8 and J usage is TRBJ1-2; TRBD1 is a possible D gene (5 bases). V was shortened by 5 bases and J by 1 base, with 11 bases between the two germline ends. The length of the CDR3 is 14 residues. Germline V CDR1 and CDR2: SGHVS, FQNEAQ. The CDR3 region has the DNA TGTGCCAGCAGCCGGCAGGGTCGTAACTATGGCTACACCTTC. It is translated as CASSRQGRNYGYTF.

In regard to this clone: In the same sample, other DNA sequences code for this CDR3. V is TRBV19 and J is TRBJ1-5, with 11 bases fitting TRBD1. CDR3 length: 13 residues. CDR1 and CDR2 from the germline V gene are LNHDA and SQIVND (reference sequence). CDR3 residues: CASRDRGAQPQHF. DNA of the CDR3: TGTGCATCCCGGGACAGGGGGGCTCAGCCCCAGCATTTT.

This CDR3 reads CASKVGQGYGYTF. Written as DNA, the CDR3 is TGTGCCAGCAAAGTTGGGCAGGGCTATGGCTACACCTTC. The V gene is TRBV28, the J gene TRBJ1-2, with a possible D match to TRBD1 (5 bases). CDR1 and CDR2 from the germline V gene are MDHEN and SYDVKM. This CDR3 is built from 13 residues. V was pared by 7 bases and J by 4 bases, with 13 bases between.

The CDR3 sequence is CASSPREEGRYTF. The CDR3 region has the DNA TGTGCCAGCTCTCCACGGGAAGAGGGCCGCTACACCTTC. This chain connects TRBV12-3 or TRBV12-4 to TRBJ1-2; D gene unclear. The CDR3 has 13 residues. Trimming stripped 8 bases from V and 9 bases from J, with 19 bases between.

The CDR3 coding sequence is TGTGCCAGCAGCTTATTTGGGTCATATGGAGAGACCCAGTACTTC. Translating it yields CASSLFGSYGETQYF. The rearrangement uses TRBV7-8 and TRBJ2-5; D uncertain. The V gene lost 2 bases and the J gene lost 4 bases, with 14 bases spanning the gap. In germline, CDR1 is SGHVS, CDR2 FQNEAQ. The CDR3 extends over 15 amino acids.

The rearrangement joins TRBV5-4 to TRBJ2-1; weak D call: TRBD2 (7 bases). CDR3 length equals 14 residues. The germline gives CDR1 SGHNT, CDR2 YYREEE (reference sequence). Trimming pared 3 bases from V and 9 bases from J, leaving 16 bases between. CDR3 DNA sequence: TGTGCCAGCAGCTCTATGGCGGGGGCCGCTGAGCAGTTCTTC. It yields the protein CASSSMAGAAEQFF.

This clone turned up a few times. This chain links TRBV2 with TRBJ2-3, with D maybe TRBD1 (6 bases). CDR3 size: 16 residues. V was clipped by 6 bases and J by 2 bases, with 18 bases between them. Germline-derived CDR1 and CDR2 are SNHLY and FYNNEI. The CDR3 region has the DNA TGTGCCAGCAGATTTTCCGGGACAACTCTCACAGATACGCAGTATTTT. It yields the protein CASRFSGTTLTDTQYF. Together with reference TRBV2 and TRBJ2-3, the CDR3 gives the full variable domain: EPEVTQTPSHQVTQMGQEVILRCVPISNHLYFYWYRQILGQKVEFLVSFYNNEISEKSEIFDDQFSVERPDGSNFTLKIRSTKLEDSAMYFCASRFSGTTLTDTQYFGPGTRLTVL.

The chain combines TRBV4-3 with TRBJ2-4, with D tentatively TRBD1 or TRBD2 (5 bases each). The CDR3 spans 14 residues. V was trimmed by 0 bases and J by 6 bases, leaving 9 bases between them. Germline V gives CDR1 LGHNA, CDR2 YSLEER. CDR3 amino acids: CASSQDQGTNIQYF. CDR3 bases: TGCGCCAGCAGCCAAGATCAAGGGACAAACATTCAGTACTTC.

This chain connects TRBV5-8 to TRBJ2-7; D possibly corresponds to TRBD1 (6 bases). This CDR3 spans 14 amino acids. Trimming pared 1 base from V and 0 bases from J, leaving 8 bases between. CDR1 is SGHTS, CDR2 YDEGEE, per germline. The CDR3 DNA sequence: TGTGCCAGCAGCTTGTACAGGGCCTCCTACGAGCAGTACTTC. It specifies CASSLYRASYEQYF. The variable domain in full, with the rest retrieved from reference TRBV5-8 and TRBJ2-7, is EAGVTQSPTHLIKTRGQQATLRCSPISGHTSVYWYQQALGLGLQFLLWYDEGEERNRGNFPPRFSGRQFPNYSSELNVNALELEDSALYLCASSLYRASYEQYFGPGTRLTVT.

The chain has TRBV2 and TRBJ2-7; a weak D match, TRBD2 (6 bases). The CDR3 length is 14 residues. Germline-derived CDR1 and CDR2 are SNHLY and FYNNEI. The V end was cut by 5 bases, the J end by 4 bases, with 15 bases between. CDR3 region: CASSSTTEGYEQYF. The CDR3 DNA sequence: TGTGCCAGCAGTTCCACGACGGAGGGGTACGAGCAGTACTTC.

The rearrangement uses TRBV2 and TRBJ1-1; the D is unclear. V was clipped by 4 bases and J by 7 bases, with 4 bases between them. Per the germline V gene, CDR1 is SNHLY and CDR2 is FYNNEI. This CDR3 comprises 10 residues. CDR3 protein: CASSGVEAFF. The CDR3, as DNA: TGTGCCAGCAGTGGAGTTGAAGCTTTCTTT.

The chain links TRBV12-3 or TRBV12-4 to TRBJ2-7; no clear D gene. The CDR3 contains 13 residues. V dropped 1 base and J dropped 13 bases, with 17 bases sitting between them. Here the CDR3 reads CASSLGQILDFYF. In DNA, the CDR3 is TGTGCCAGCAGTTTAGGCCAGATTCTAGACTTTTACTTC.

This rearrangement joins TRBV2 to TRBJ2-7; no definite D call. Trimming took off 5 bases at V and 0 bases at J, with 17 bases between the two ends. The CDR3 is 16 residues long. Germline values: CDR1 SNHLY, CDR2 FYNNEI. CDR3 in amino acids: CASSNADVRSSYEQYF. CDR3 coding DNA: TGTGCCAGCAGTAACGCGGACGTAAGGAGCTCCTACGAGCAGTACTTC. The whole variable domain, filled in from reference TRBV2 and TRBJ2-7, reads EPEVTQTPSHQVTQMGQEVILRCVPISNHLYFYWYRQILGQKVEFLVSFYNNEISEKSEIFDDQFSVERPDGSNFTLKIRSTKLEDSAMYFCASSNADVRSSYEQYFGPGTRLTVT.

A single count supports this clone. This chain uses TRBV5-1 with TRBJ2-1; weak D call: TRBD2 (6 bases). Germline assignment: CDR1 SGHRS and CDR2 YFSETQ. Between the trimmed V and J ends, which lost 0 bases and 4 bases, there was a span of 11 bases. The length of the CDR3 is 15 residues. CDR3 coding DNA: TGCGCCAGCAGCTTGGAGGGACTTCTTTACAATGAGCAGTTCTTC. Protein: CASSLEGLLYNEQFF.

This chain uses TRBV6-5 with TRBJ2-7; TRBD1 matches at 11 bases. Germline V gene data show CDR1 as MNHEY and CDR2 as SVGAGI. There are 15 residues in the CDR3. Trimming took 5 bases from V and 2 from J; bases not matched to a gene: 5. The CDR3 DNA reads as TGTGCCAGCAGTAGCCGGGACAGGGGGACCTACGAGCAGTACTTC. Residues: CASSSRDRGTYEQYF.

The chain has TRBV27 and TRBJ2-1; 10 bases match TRBD1. The junction had 7 bases not matched to a gene; V was cut back by 3 bases and J by 2 bases. The CDR3 consists of 17 residues. The germline CDR1 and CDR2 sequences are MNHEY and SMNVEV (reference sequence). The CDR3 DNA is TGTGCCAGCAGTTTTATCATGACAGGGGGCCCCTACAATGAGCAGTTCTTC. Translation gives CASSFIMTGGPYNEQFF.

The chain recombines TRBV18 with TRBJ1-4; D possibly corresponds to TRBD1 (6 bases). CDR1 KGHSH and CDR2 LQKENI come from the germline V gene. Trimming pared 0 bases from V and 8 bases from J, leaving 13 bases between. The CDR3 runs to 15 residues. CDR3 protein: CASSPPQGQLEKLFF. Here the CDR3 DNA reads TGTGCCAGCTCACCACCCCAGGGGCAGCTAGAAAAACTGTTTTTT.

This sequence joins TRBV7-2 and TRBJ2-7; 7 bases match TRBD1. J gave up 2 bases and V 2 bases, and 6 bases lay outside the gene matches. The germline CDR1 and CDR2 sequences are SGHTA and FQGNSA. This CDR3 is built from 15 residues. Here the CDR3 reads CASSLKSTGTYEQYF. The CDR3 DNA sequence: TGTGCCAGCAGCTTAAAATCGACAGGGACCTACGAGCAGTACTTC.

The chain uses TRBV14 and TRBJ2-5, with D perhaps TRBD2 (6 bases). The V and J ends lost 0 bases and 4 bases respectively, with 15 bases between them. Germline V gene data show CDR1 as SGHDN and CDR2 as FVKESK. The CDR3 has 16 amino acids. CDR3 sequence reads: CASSQDRRRAGETQYF. The CDR3 bases are TGTGCCAGCAGCCAAGATCGGAGGAGGGCGGGAGAGACCCAGTACTTC.

The V call is TRBV30, the J call TRBJ1-1; no clear D. V lost 0 bases to trimming and J lost 8 bases, with 10 bases between them. Looked up from germline, CDR1 is GTSNPN and CDR2 is SVGIG (reference sequence). The CDR3 is 12 residues long. The CDR3 spells CAWSVSEGEAFF. The CDR3 DNA follows: TGTGCCTGGAGTGTATCGGAGGGAGAAGCTTTCTTT.

This sequence joins TRBV6-5 and TRBJ1-5; D remains ambiguous. CDR3 length equals 13 residues. The germline V gene encodes CDR1 MNHEY and CDR2 SVGAGI. V was cut by 6 bases and J by 3 bases, with 9 bases left in between. CDR3 nucleotides: TGTGCCAGCAGAGTTTCGCTCAATCAGCCCCAGCATTTT. It codes for CASRVSLNQPQHF.

The rearrangement links TRBV5-6 to TRBJ2-7, with TRBD1 matching over 7 bases. CDR1 is SGHDT and CDR2 is YYEEEE in the germline V gene. CDR3 length: 17 amino acids. Losses at the gene ends were 4 bases for V and 3 bases for J; bases not matched to a gene: 16. CDR3: CASSPTRQGWRYYEQYF. The CDR3 nucleotides are TGTGCCAGCAGCCCTACTCGACAGGGATGGAGGTACTACGAGCAGTACTTC.

The chain couples TRBV10-3 to TRBJ1-1; possibly TRBD1 for D (5 bases). V shed 8 bases and J shed 4 bases, with 17 bases lying between them. The germline V gene has CDR1 ENHRY and CDR2 SYGVKD. The CDR3 covers 14 residues. The CDR3 loop reads CAIGGDSPFTEAFF. The CDR3 DNA is TGTGCCATCGGGGGGGACTCGCCCTTCACTGAAGCTTTCTTT.

This chain links TRBV4-1 with TRBJ1-2, with a tentative D call TRBD1 (5 bases). V lost 1 base and J lost 2, with 11 bases in between. This CDR3 is 15 amino acids long. Germline values: CDR1 MGHRA, CDR2 YSYEKL. CDR3 region: CASSQAAGQNYGYTF. The CDR3 DNA sequence: TGCGCCAGCAGCCAAGCCGCAGGGCAAAACTATGGCTACACCTTC.

The chain uses TRBV20-1 and TRBJ1-1; D remains ambiguous. CDR3 size: 11 residues. V gave up 1 base and J gave up 3 bases, with 3 bases separating them. Germline CDR1 reads DFQATT; CDR2 reads SNEGSKA (reference sequence). The CDR3 sequence is CSARGYTEAFF. In nucleotides, the CDR3 is TGCAGTGCTAGAGGCTACACTGAAGCTTTCTTT.